A selection of T cell receptor beta chains follows, all from one sample in a study of shared clonotypes between healthy human individuals. Measured with immunoSEQ multiplex PCR; TCRdb has only the in-frame clones, and not every one. Of under 2,500,000 clones listed, almost 96% are singletons. The source material was naive CD4+ T cells sorted from blood. These receptors were obtained from a man in his late teens or twenties in good health. The CDR3 runs from the conserved cysteine through the conserved F or W. A D gene is named only where the DNA matches it firmly. A clone size is listed for some rows: how often the clone was seen (once, few, many), or a class if it is expanded.

CDR3nt: TGCAGTGGGGGTAACAACGAGCAGTACTTC; CDR3aa: CSGGNNEQYF; d_gene: NA; j_gene: TRBJ2-7; v_gene: TRBV20-1; abundance: once
CDR3nt: TGTGCCAGCAGGACCGGGACAGAAAGAAACACCATATATTTT; CDR3aa: CASRTGTERNTIYF; d_gene: TRBD1; j_gene: TRBJ1-3; v_gene: TRBV6-1; abundance: NA
CDR3nt: TGCAGCGCCCGGGGGGCCCTTCCCTACTCCTACGAGCAGTACTTC; CDR3aa: CSARGALPYSYEQYF; d_gene: NA; j_gene: TRBJ2-7; v_gene: TRBV29-1; abundance: NA
CDR3nt: TGTGCCAGCAGCTTGTCGGGACAGGGATCCTACGAGCAGTACTTC; CDR3aa: CASSLSGQGSYEQYF; d_gene: TRBD1; j_gene: TRBJ2-7; v_gene: TRBV5-6; abundance: NA
CDR3nt: TGTGCCAGCAGTGAACAGGCTAAAACAGGGGAAAAACTGTTTTTT; CDR3aa: CASSEQAKTGEKLFF; d_gene: NA; j_gene: TRBJ1-4; v_gene: TRBV2; abundance: NA
CDR3nt: TGCGCCAGCAACCCAAATGGGGGCCCGGGGGACGCTAACTATGGCTACACCTTC; CDR3aa: CASNPNGGPGDANYGYTF; d_gene: NA; j_gene: TRBJ1-2; v_gene: TRBV5-1; abundance: NA
CDR3nt: TGCGCCAGCAGCTTACTTAGTAGCACAGATACGCAGTATTTT; CDR3aa: CASSLLSSTDTQYF; d_gene: NA; j_gene: TRBJ2-3; v_gene: TRBV5-1; abundance: NA
CDR3nt: TGCAGCGTTGATTCTTACCGCACAGATACGCAGTATTTT; CDR3aa: CSVDSYRTDTQYF; d_gene: NA; j_gene: TRBJ2-3; v_gene: TRBV29-1; abundance: NA
CDR3nt: TGTGCCAGCAGTGATCTGTCAGGGGCTTCCTACGAGCAGTACTTC; CDR3aa: CASSDLSGASYEQYF; d_gene: NA; j_gene: TRBJ2-7; v_gene: TRBV2; abundance: NA
CDR3nt: TGTGCCAGCAGGAACCTGGGGAGGTACGAGCAGTACTTC; CDR3aa: CASRNLGRYEQYF; d_gene: NA; j_gene: TRBJ2-7; v_gene: TRBV27; abundance: NA
CDR3nt: TGTGCCACCAGCAGAGATGCGGACATCTCCTACGAGCAGTACTTC; CDR3aa: CATSRDADISYEQYF; d_gene: NA; j_gene: TRBJ2-7; v_gene: TRBV15; abundance: NA
CDR3nt: TGTGCCAGCAGCGTATCAACCGGGACTAGCGGGAGGGGAGAGACCCAGTACTTC; CDR3aa: CASSVSTGTSGRGETQYF; d_gene: TRBD2; j_gene: TRBJ2-5; v_gene: TRBV9; abundance: NA
CDR3nt: TGTGCCAGCAGCTTTGAGGGGGGCTACGAGCAGTACTTC; CDR3aa: CASSFEGGYEQYF; d_gene: NA; j_gene: TRBJ2-7; v_gene: TRBV13; abundance: NA
CDR3nt: TGTGCCAGCAGCCAAGCGGGCGGAGAGACCCAGTACTTC; CDR3aa: CASSQAGGETQYF; d_gene: NA; j_gene: TRBJ2-5; v_gene: TRBV6-6; abundance: NA
CDR3nt: TGTGCCAGCAGCTTTGGGACTGGAAACACCGGGGAGCTGTTTTTT; CDR3aa: CASSFGTGNTGELFF; d_gene: NA; j_gene: TRBJ2-2; v_gene: TRBV7-9; abundance: NA
CDR3nt: TGTGCCTGGGGCGGCATACTGAACACTGAAGCTTTCTTT; CDR3aa: CAWGGILNTEAFF; d_gene: NA; j_gene: TRBJ1-1; v_gene: TRBV30; abundance: NA
CDR3nt: TGCGCCAGCAGCCAAGATACAGGACTCTCCTACGAGCAGTACTTC; CDR3aa: CASSQDTGLSYEQYF; d_gene: NA; j_gene: TRBJ2-7; v_gene: TRBV4-1; abundance: NA
CDR3nt: TGTGCCAGTAGTATGAGACGACAGACTAGCAATCAGCCCCAGCATTTT; CDR3aa: CASSMRRQTSNQPQHF; d_gene: NA; j_gene: TRBJ1-5; v_gene: TRBV19; abundance: NA